These T cell receptor beta chains were read from a single sample in a study of T cell repertoires in aging, cancer and after chemotherapy. One entry per CDR3 protein results from TCRdb running MiXCR on the multiplex PCR reads. The data show 700 or so distinct CDR3 sequences, approximately 19% seen once. The sample comprised blood. These receptors came from a human donor with a blood cancer. The CDR3 runs from the conserved cysteine through the conserved F or W. The order of the fields is J gene, V gene, D gene, clone size, CDR3 protein, CDR3 DNA. D genes are given only for firm matches. Clone sizes are given selectively: once, few, many, or a class where the clone is expanded.

j_call: TRBJ1-5
v_call: TRBV5-6
d_call: TRBD1
clone_size: medium-sized
cdr3_aa: CASSLGQGHQPQHF
cdr3_nt: TGTGCCAGCAGCTTGGGACAGGGGCATCAGCCCCAGCATTTT

j_call: TRBJ2-1
v_call: TRBV28
d_call: TRBD2
clone_size: few
cdr3_aa: CASRPSGDRNEQFF
cdr3_nt: TGTGCCAGCAGACCGAGCGGGGATAGGAATGAGCAGTTCTTC

j_call: TRBJ1-1
v_call: TRBV6-2/TRBV6-3
d_call: .
clone_size: .
cdr3_aa: CASRGLAPGAFF
cdr3_nt: TGTGCCAGCAGGGGACTGGCCCCAGGAGCTTTCTTT

j_call: TRBJ2-1
v_call: TRBV27
d_call: .
clone_size: large
cdr3_aa: CASLSDYNEQFF
cdr3_nt: TGTGCCAGCCTGAGTGACTACAATGAGCAGTTCTTC

j_call: TRBJ2-7
v_call: TRBV7-9
d_call: .
clone_size: .
cdr3_aa: CASSAVGDRPYEQYF
cdr3_nt: TGTGCCAGCAGCGCGGTGGGGGACCGACCTTACGAGCAGTACTTC

j_call: TRBJ1-2
v_call: TRBV29-1
d_call: .
clone_size: large
cdr3_aa: CSADGYGYTF
cdr3_nt: TGCAGCGCCGACGGCTATGGCTACACCTTC

j_call: TRBJ2-3
v_call: TRBV19
d_call: TRBD1
clone_size: large
cdr3_aa: CASSIDRGRGDTQYF
cdr3_nt: TGTGCCAGTAGTATCGACAGGGGGCGCGGAGATACGCAGTATTTT

j_call: TRBJ2-7
v_call: TRBV19
d_call: TRBD2
clone_size: large
cdr3_aa: CASAGTSSYEQYF
cdr3_nt: TGTGCCAGTGCCGGGACTAGCTCTTACGAGCAGTACTTC

j_call: TRBJ1-1
v_call: TRBV25-1
d_call: .
clone_size: .
cdr3_aa: CASRQGETEAFF
cdr3_nt: TGTGCCAGCAGGCAGGGAGAGACTGAAGCTTTCTTT

j_call: TRBJ1-4
v_call: TRBV20-1
d_call: .
clone_size: .
cdr3_aa: CSARAPGLDSEKLFF
cdr3_nt: TGCAGTGCTAGAGCCCCGGGGCTGGACTCTGAAAAACTGTTTTTT

j_call: TRBJ2-5
v_call: TRBV27
d_call: .
clone_size: large
cdr3_aa: CASRSSAGRTQYF
cdr3_nt: TGTGCCAGCAGAAGTTCGGCCGGGCGGACCCAGTACTTC

j_call: TRBJ2-5
v_call: TRBV19
d_call: .
clone_size: large
cdr3_aa: CASSKDRNRGKETQYF
cdr3_nt: TGTGCCAGTAGTAAAGACAGGAATCGTGGGAAAGAGACCCAGTACTTC

j_call: TRBJ1-4
v_call: TRBV7-9
d_call: .
clone_size: medium-sized
cdr3_aa: CASSLVGGLNEKLFF
cdr3_nt: TGTGCCAGCAGCTTAGTTGGGGGCTTAAATGAAAAACTGTTTTTT

j_call: TRBJ1-4
v_call: TRBV5-5
d_call: .
clone_size: large
cdr3_aa: CASSLAGGGEKLFF
cdr3_nt: TGTGCCAGCAGCTTGGCCGGTGGCGGTGAAAAACTGTTTTTT

j_call: TRBJ2-1
v_call: TRBV19
d_call: TRBD2
clone_size: .
cdr3_aa: CASSPGTSGSSGEQFF
cdr3_nt: TGTGCCAGTAGTCCGGGGACTAGCGGGAGTTCTGGAGAGCAGTTCTTC

j_call: TRBJ2-3
v_call: TRBV28
d_call: .
clone_size: few
cdr3_aa: CASSLSWESDTQYF
cdr3_nt: TGTGCCAGCAGTTTAAGTTGGGAGTCAGATACGCAGTATTTT

j_call: TRBJ2-5
v_call: TRBV6-5
d_call: TRBD2
clone_size: few
cdr3_aa: CASSLAAGAARETQYF
cdr3_nt: TGTGCCAGCAGTTTGGCGGCGGGAGCGGCCCGGGAGACCCAGTACTTC

j_call: TRBJ2-5
v_call: TRBV24-1
d_call: TRBD2
clone_size: medium-sized
cdr3_aa: CATSGEGLGGLETQYF
cdr3_nt: TGTGCCACCAGTGGCGAGGGACTAGGCGGGCTAGAGACCCAGTACTTC

j_call: TRBJ2-1
v_call: TRBV5-4
d_call: TRBD2
clone_size: medium-sized
cdr3_aa: CASSSAGGGYNEQFF
cdr3_nt: TGTGCCAGCAGTTCAGCGGGAGGAGGCTACAATGAGCAGTTCTTC

j_call: TRBJ1-2
v_call: TRBV19
d_call: .
clone_size: large
cdr3_aa: CASSERQNYGYTF
cdr3_nt: TGTGCCAGTAGTGAGCGGCAGAACTATGGCTACACCTTC

j_call: TRBJ1-1
v_call: TRBV14
d_call: .
clone_size: few
cdr3_aa: CASSTGHLLGTEAFF
cdr3_nt: TGTGCCAGCAGCACTGGACACCTCTTGGGGACTGAAGCTTTCTTT

j_call: TRBJ2-5
v_call: TRBV27
d_call: TRBD2
clone_size: large
cdr3_aa: CASTPTSGAPGTQYF
cdr3_nt: TGTGCCAGCACCCCGACTAGCGGGGCTCCTGGGACCCAGTACTTC

j_call: TRBJ1-5
v_call: TRBV29-1
d_call: .
clone_size: large
cdr3_aa: CSVADGNNQPQHF
cdr3_nt: TGCAGCGTTGCGGACGGAAACAATCAGCCCCAGCATTTT

j_call: TRBJ1-1
v_call: TRBV7-6
d_call: .
clone_size: hyperexpanded
cdr3_aa: CASSLEAVNTEAFF
cdr3_nt: TGTGCCAGCAGCTTAGAGGCAGTGAACACTGAAGCTTTCTTT

j_call: TRBJ2-5
v_call: TRBV14
d_call: TRBD2
clone_size: .
cdr3_aa: CASSRTSGSGVETQYF
cdr3_nt: TGTGCCAGCAGCCGGACTAGCGGGAGTGGGGTTGAGACCCAGTACTTC

j_call: TRBJ2-7
v_call: TRBV9
d_call: TRBD1
clone_size: .
cdr3_aa: CASSVVGGADEQYF
cdr3_nt: TGTGCCAGCAGCGTAGTAGGGGGCGCGGACGAGCAGTACTTC

j_call: TRBJ1-6
v_call: TRBV7-9
d_call: TRBD1
clone_size: few
cdr3_aa: CASSLRDSFNSPLHF
cdr3_nt: TGTGCCAGCAGCTTACGGGACAGCTTCAATTCACCCCTCCACTTT

j_call: TRBJ2-1
v_call: TRBV6-1
d_call: .
clone_size: medium-sized
cdr3_aa: CASSDKTENEQFF
cdr3_nt: TGTGCCAGCAGTGATAAGACGGAAAATGAGCAGTTCTTC

j_call: TRBJ2-1
v_call: TRBV5-4
d_call: .
clone_size: medium-sized
cdr3_aa: CASSLASHSGYNEQFF
cdr3_nt: TGTGCCAGCAGCTTGGCCTCACATTCAGGGTACAATGAGCAGTTCTTC

j_call: TRBJ2-5
v_call: TRBV5-1
d_call: .
clone_size: few
cdr3_aa: CASSSPPGTQYF
cdr3_nt: TGCGCCAGCAGCTCCCCTCCAGGGACCCAGTACTTC

j_call: TRBJ2-2
v_call: TRBV5-1
d_call: TRBD2
clone_size: medium-sized
cdr3_aa: CASSPASGGPGELFF
cdr3_nt: TGCGCCAGCAGCCCCGCTAGCGGAGGGCCCGGGGAGCTGTTTTTT

j_call: TRBJ2-1
v_call: TRBV11-1
d_call: .
clone_size: .
cdr3_aa: CASSTGEQFF
cdr3_nt: TGTGCCAGCAGCACAGGTGAGCAGTTCTTC

j_call: TRBJ1-1
v_call: TRBV7-2
d_call: .
clone_size: few
cdr3_aa: CASSLGFDGVAFF
cdr3_nt: TGTGCCAGCAGCTTGGGTTTTGACGGGGTGGCTTTCTTT

j_call: TRBJ1-5
v_call: TRBV19
d_call: .
clone_size: large
cdr3_aa: CASSIAPPNQPQHF
cdr3_nt: TGTGCCAGTAGTATAGCCCCCCCCAATCAGCCCCAGCATTTT

j_call: TRBJ1-1
v_call: TRBV4-3
d_call: TRBD1
clone_size: medium-sized
cdr3_aa: CASSQRDSEAFF
cdr3_nt: TGCGCCAGCAGCCAAAGGGACAGTGAAGCTTTCTTT

j_call: TRBJ1-6
v_call: TRBV28
d_call: .
clone_size: .
cdr3_aa: CASSPQGKTDSPLHF
cdr3_nt: TGTGCCAGCAGTCCGCAAGGGAAGACTGATTCACCCCTCCACTTT

j_call: TRBJ2-5
v_call: TRBV7-3
d_call: TRBD2
clone_size: few
cdr3_aa: CASSLAGGETQYF
cdr3_nt: TGTGCCAGCAGCTTAGCCGGGGGGGAGACCCAGTACTTC